This TCR beta chain was sequenced during a study of blood T cell repertoires in COVID-19. For the study at large: Some COVID-19 samples were acute and others convalescent; all came from the United States, Italy and Spain.

Clinical history reported by participants formed the basis on which cohorts were assigned. Within the 2 weeks before study entry, each person in the exposed group met a COVID-19 case. J was trimmed by 10 bases and V by 4 bases; bases with no gene match: 11. The CDR3 covers 13 residues. CDR1 and CDR2 (germline): SQVTM, ANQGSEA. Data came from immunoSEQ multiplex PCR; TCRdb stores just in-frame clones and leaves some out. The sample lists 270,000 or so clones, about 91% occurring once. Sequenced: PBMCs or T cells enriched from blood (not recorded which). This sequence was found in a man between 35 and 55 years old who had been exposed to COVID-19. The chain links TRBV29-1 to TRBJ2-3; 7 bases agree with TRBD1. Here the CDR3 reads CSVGWTGRDPQYF. The CDR3 DNA follows: TGCAGCGTTGGTTGGACAGGACGGGACCCGCAGTATTTT.